This TCR beta chain was identified during a study of T cells in Graves' hyperthyroidism and ophthalmopathy. Turning to the study itself: Peripheral blood was obtained at initial diagnosis, preceding any treatment.

Study-wide points: Ophthalmopathy was separated from stable hyperthyroidism by a 13 V-J model.

This clonotype was seen many times. What it binds is unknown. TCR beta CDR3 regions were amplified from RNA transcripts. The HTBI primer set served for first-round RT-PCR of the TCR CDR3. TCRdb used MiXCR to reprocess the multiplex PCR reads, holding one entry per CDR3 protein. This repertoire shows under 650,000 distinct CDR3 sequences, 15% to 20% found once; its top ten account for 3.5% to 4%. Germline-derived CDR1 and CDR2 are SGHNT and YYREEE (reference sequence). With 2 bases clipped from V and 6 bases from J, the junction kept 6 bases outside the gene matches. This CDR3 spans 14 amino acids. Absent ophthalmopathy progression within 18 months defined stable Graves' hyperthyroidism. Thyroid ultrasound, orbital computed tomography, clinical symptoms, and serum thyroxine and TRAb underpinned diagnoses.

This sequence joins TRBV5-4 and TRBJ2-7, with TRBD2 matching over 9 bases. The sample comprised blood. The clonotype originates from a woman between 25 and 40 years old with Graves' hyperthyroidism. This chain's CDR3 is CASSFGSGRSEQYF. The CDR3 DNA is TGTGCCAGCAGCTTTGGAAGCGGGAGGTCCGAGCAGTACTTC.